This T cell receptor beta chain was sequenced during a study of Ad26.COV2.S vaccination and SARS-CoV-2 variants (dated by TCRdb to about 2021). About the full investigation: Vaccine-arm donors were drawn from COV1001, a multicentre, randomized, double-blind, placebo-controlled phase I-IIa trial of Ad26.COV2.S in healthy adults. Ad26.COV2.S was administered intramuscularly at a dose of 5x10^10 or 1x10^11 viral particles, either as one shot or as two shots given 56 days apart. Sequencing of the TCRbeta repertoire served to evaluate the specificity and breadth of SARS-CoV-2-reactive T cell receptors following Ad26.COV2.S vaccination. The TCR-sequenced set comprised approximately 32 samples: some 19 Ad26.COV2.S vaccine recipients, 5 placebo recipients and 8 SARS-CoV-2 convalescent individuals. Trial participants were randomized into five groups of five: low-dose or high-dose Ad26.COV2.S given once or twice, or placebo on both occasions. Investigators did not know the trial group allocation while performing experiments and assessing outcomes.

The immunoSEQ Assay was used to sequence TCRbeta CDR3 regions. After extraction, genomic DNA underwent amplification by bias-controlled multiplex PCR, followed by high-throughput sequencing. On the authors' methods: Collapsing and filtering of sequences were performed to quantify the absolute abundance of each unique TCRbeta CDR3 region. T cell fraction was estimated by normalizing TCRbeta template counts to usable DNA, which was measured by amplifying reference genes present in all nucleated cells. Repertoire TCRs were annotated as SARS-CoV-2-specific when V gene, CDR3 amino acid sequence and J gene were exactly matched to a known reactive TCR set. The reference SARS-CoV-2 TCR set came from MIRA and was filtered for enrichment in COVID-19-positive ImmuneCODE repertoires, removing public or cross-reactive TCRs. Using the MIRA antigens, annotated TCRs were further analysed by specific ORF or by position within an ORF. Breadth was defined as annotated unique rearrangements over total unique productive rearrangements; depth was the summed frequency of those rearrangements. Group comparisons of TCR breadth used two-sided Wilcoxon rank-sum tests. TCRdb obtained this table from immuneACCESS and retained in-frame rearrangements with V and J assigned. These tables miss some clones; where compared with another copy, unresolved V genes account for less than half of the shortfall, and the remainder is unexplained. V and J calls plus clone size are reproduced from that table; the DNA served to infer D and trimming. This sample is represented by about 680,000 clones; 70% to 90% of them were singletons. The ten largest account for approximately 1.5% of the sample.

Study-level results and caveats: Compared with placebo recipients, Ad26.COV2.S recipients showed higher spike-specific TCR breadth (P = 0.0014). After vaccination, spike-specific CD8+ and CD4+ T cell responses were reported to show substantial breadth. The authors noted that total T cell responses may have been underestimated by the TCR breadth and depth analyses. The study was not powered for comparison of responses between vaccine doses or regimens. Vaccine and placebo recipients had similar non-spike TCR breadth, a finding consistent with the vaccine containing only spike.

Per the publication, the treatment or condition label means: around 19 received Ad26.COV2.S at low or high dose, single or two shots; about 5 received placebo; per-sample allocation not given. Repertoires of vaccine and placebo recipients were sequenced from samples taken on day 63 after the first injection. Between 29 July and 7 August 2020, Cohort 1b enrolled around 25 adults aged 18-55 years at one site in Boston, USA. Ad26.COV2.S was a replication-incompetent adenovirus type 26 vector expressing a prefusion-stabilized SARS-CoV-2 spike protein from the original Wuhan strain. In the germline V gene, CDR1 corresponds to LGHNA and CDR2 to YSLEER. From the cysteine through the phenylalanine, the CDR3 covers 15 amino acids. CDR3 DNA only is kept here, 45 bases in frame from base 1. V and J lose 2 bases and 5 bases, and a span of 10 bases separates them. This clone was seen a single time. This clone's antigen is unknown. No much larger clone exists at a distance of one base, and base qualities are not known.

The origin of this receptor is a person between 18 and 65 years old who received the Ad26.COV2.S COVID-19 vaccine or a placebo. Here the sequenced sample was peripheral blood, taken in a trial of Ad26.COV2.S vaccine versus placebo. This chain joins TRBV4-3 to TRBJ1-6; the best D guess is TRBD1, with 5 bases matching. Here the CDR3 is given as CASSQSGPNNSPLHF. The DNA sequence is given as TGCGCCAGCAGCCAATCGGGACCTAATAATTCACCCCTCCACTTT.